This T cell receptor (beta chain) was found in a study of cytomegalovirus exposure and HLA in healthy donors. Donors in the study were healthy people who gave bone marrow. The study ran its PCR with 60 Vbeta and 13 Jbeta primers. As handled by the study authors: There were around 77 million unique TCR beta chains by a later count, and 10 million to 12 million of them were shared. Using immunoSEQ multiplex PCR, the repertoire was profiled, and TCRdb retains in-frame clones only, with some absent. From that table come the V and J calls and clone size; the DNA was used to work out D and trimming. This sample carries around 150,000 clones, around 88% of them seen once, and the ten largest clones take approximately 0.85%. Whole-study results and caveats: Later analysis identified a missense DCLRE1C variant that was linked to TCR beta V- and J-gene trimming. Later on, analysis showed that most CMV-associated TCR beta chains appeared to be HLA-restricted.

This CDR3 contains 15 residues. Germline V gene data show CDR1 as LNHDA and CDR2 as SQIVND (reference sequence). V lost 3 bases, J lost 6 bases, and 7 bases stayed unmatched. This clone was detected only once. Its specificity is unknown. The TCR sequence derives from a woman aged 25 to 39 in good health and CMV-seronegative. The chain couples TRBV19 to TRBJ2-1, with 8 bases fitting TRBD1. Sequences were obtained from PBMCs. The CDR3 coding sequence is TGTGCCAGTAGTATTGGGCAGGGGGCAGTCAATGAGCAGTTCTTC. Its translation is CASSIGQGAVNEQFF.